The 21 T cell receptor beta chains below come from one sample, sequenced in a study of CD8 T cells in Susac syndrome. With random hexamers, 0.5 to 1 ug RNA was reverse transcribed. TCRdb reprocessed the immunoSEQ multiplex PCR reads via MiXCR and lists one record per CDR3 protein. This table holds approximately 260,000 distinct CDR3 sequences, about 96% found once. What was sequenced was CD4+ T cells from PBMCs. Receptors originate from a human donor with Susac syndrome.

The chain has TRBV14 and TRBJ2-7, with 7 bases aligning to TRBD1. Germline V gives CDR1 SGHDN, CDR2 FVKESK. The V segment lost 4 bases and the J segment 5 bases; nucleotides outside the gene matches: 11. The CDR3 runs to 15 residues. CDR3 region: CASSPLTGQVNEQYF. The DNA for the CDR3 is TGTGCCAGCAGCCCCCTGACCGGACAGGTCAACGAGCAGTACTTC.

The chain uses TRBV20-1 and TRBJ2-1, with D maybe TRBD2 (6 bases). This CDR3 comprises 16 residues. Trimming left V 8 bases short and J 0 bases short, with 20 bases between. CDR1 DFQATT and CDR2 SNEGSKA come from the germline V gene (reference sequence). CDR3 loop: CSSQRAVESSYNEQFF. The CDR3 nucleotides are TGCAGTTCCCAGCGGGCAGTCGAGAGCTCCTACAATGAGCAGTTCTTC.

The V gene is TRBV12-3 or TRBV12-4, the J gene TRBJ1-4; D possibly corresponds to TRBD1 (5 bases). Trimming removed 5 bases from V and 7 bases from J, with 14 bases in between. This CDR3 contains 14 residues. CDR3 in amino acids: CASSLRGFSEKLFF. The DNA of the CDR3 is TGTGCCAGCAGTCTACGGGGGTTTAGTGAAAAACTGTTTTTT.

Notes on this clonotype: One end of the junction varies from germline; a read error may be responsible. This chain uses TRBV28 with TRBJ2-7; the D gene is possibly TRBD1 (6 bases). CDR1 MDHEN and CDR2 SYDVKM come from the germline V gene. The CDR3 is 12 amino acids. This chain's CDR3 is CASSSTGRQVGF. The DNA of the CDR3 is TGTGCCAGCAGTTCTACCGGCCGACAGGTTGGCTTC.

This chain uses TRBV6-1 with TRBJ2-7; D is possibly TRBD2 (5 bases). Per germline, CDR1 MNHNS and CDR2 SASEGT. Trimming took 8 bases from V and 2 from J, leaving 13 bases between them. The CDR3 runs 13 residues. CDR3 amino acids: CASHSDWTYEQYF. The CDR3 nucleotides read TGTGCCAGCCATAGCGACTGGACCTACGAGCAGTACTTC.

The chain uses TRBV15 and TRBJ2-7; no reliable D call. Germline V gene data show CDR1 as LNHNV and CDR2 as YYDKDF (reference sequence). Trimming took off 0 bases at V and 7 bases at J, with 10 bases between the two ends. This CDR3 is 13 amino acids long. CDR3 nucleotide sequence: TGTGCCACCAGCAGAGACCCCCCCAGGGAGCAGTACTTC. Its translation: CATSRDPPREQYF.

The rearrangement joins TRBV24-1 to TRBJ2-2, with D maybe TRBD1 (6 bases). The CDR3 is 14 residues long. Trimming left V 7 bases short and J 3 bases short, with 11 bases between. Germline V gene lookup returns CDR1 KGHDR and CDR2 SFDVKD. For the CDR3, the DNA is TGTGCCACCAGCGGACAGCCCCACACCGGGGAGCTGTTTTTT. Protein product: CATSGQPHTGELFF.

V and J are TRBV29-1 and TRBJ1-1; tentative D call: TRBD1 (5 bases). The CDR3 runs 11 residues. The germline V and J ends were trimmed by 4 bases and 7 bases, with 10 bases remaining between them. CDR1 SQVTM and CDR2 ANQGSEA come from the germline V gene. The CDR3 loop is CSVAGQGEAFF. CDR3 in DNA: TGCAGCGTTGCTGGTCAGGGTGAAGCTTTCTTT.

The rearrangement links TRBV27 to TRBJ2-7; 12 bases are a match to TRBD2. In germline, CDR1 is MNHEY, CDR2 SMNVEV (reference sequence). The CDR3 runs to 14 residues. Trimming removed 6 bases from V and 3 bases from J; junction bases left unmatched: 3. CDR3 nucleotide sequence: TGTGCCAGCAGCTGGACTAGCGGGAACTACGAGCAGTACTTC. It codes for CASSWTSGNYEQYF.

V gene TRBV4-1 combines with J gene TRBJ1-4; TRBD1 agrees at 9 bases. CDR1 is MGHRA, CDR2 YSYEKL, per germline. CDR3 length: 14 amino acids. Germline trimming cut 8 bases from V and 8 bases from J; bases unmatched to any gene: 9. CDR3 DNA sequence: TGCGCCAGCCATGATACAGGGGGCATGGAAAAACTGTTTTTT. Its translation: CASHDTGGMEKLFF.

The chain carries TRBV14 and TRBJ2-1, with D possibly TRBD2 on 6 matching bases. Germline assignment: CDR1 SGHDN and CDR2 FVKESK. CDR3 size: 13 residues. V lost 1 base to trimming and J lost 16 bases, with 17 bases between them. DNA for the CDR3: TGTGCCAGCAGCCAAGGCAGACTAGTGACGCCATTCTTC. Translation: CASSQGRLVTPFF.

V is TRBV7-9 and J is TRBJ2-1; no reliable D call. Germline V gene data show CDR1 as SEHNR and CDR2 as FQNEAQ (reference sequence). The CDR3 is made up of 14 amino acids. The ends were cut back, 0 bases at V and 6 bases at J, with 9 bases in the middle. The CDR3 bases are TGTGCCAGCAGCTTAGCCGCCCTAGTCAATGAGCAGTTCTTC. It is translated as CASSLAALVNEQFF.

The V call is TRBV7-8, the J call TRBJ2-5, with 10 bases fitting TRBD2. J gave up 1 base and V 1 base, and 3 bases lay outside the gene matches. The CDR3 has 16 residues. Germline lookup yields CDR1 SGHVS and CDR2 FQNEAQ. The CDR3, as DNA: TGTGCCAGCAGCTTAGTGGTAGCGGGGGGCCAAGAGACCCAGTACTTC. Protein: CASSLVVAGGQETQYF.

The V and J genes are TRBV6-1 and TRBJ1-5; the match to TRBD1 covers 12 bases. CDR1 and CDR2 from the germline V gene are MNHNS and SASEGT. This CDR3 comprises 17 residues. After removal of 5 bases from V and 5 bases from J, the junction contained 10 bases not matched to a gene. The CDR3 spells CASSQPGTGGRHQPQHF. DNA of the CDR3: TGTGCCAGCAGTCAACCCGGGACAGGGGGCAGACATCAGCCCCAGCATTTT.

In this sample, this clonotype turned up once. The chain uses TRBV29-1 and TRBJ2-7; 7 positions match TRBD2. The CDR3 contains 13 residues. CDR1 is SQVTM, CDR2 ANQGSEA, per germline. Germline trimming cut 3 bases from V and 2 bases from J; bases unmatched to any gene: 4. The CDR3 nucleotides read TGCAGCGTTGAGGGCGGGAGCCCCTACGAGCAGTACTTC. Amino acids: CSVEGGSPYEQYF.

This chain links TRBV3-1 with TRBJ1-5; TRBD1 aligns across 8 bases. With V trimmed by 3 bases and J by 6 bases, 10 bases remained unmatched. CDR1 and CDR2 from the germline V gene are LGHDT and YNNKEL (reference sequence). This CDR3 comprises 16 residues. Here the CDR3 DNA reads TGTGCCAGCAGCCAGACCCAGACAGGGGCCGGTCAGCCCCAGCATTTT. It encodes CASSQTQTGAGQPQHF.

The CDR3 DNA is TGTGCCAGCAGTTTAGAGGTGAGGGCGGGTCAGCCCCAGCATTTT. This sequence encodes CASSLEVRAGQPQHF. The J gene is TRBJ1-5, the V gene TRBV12-3 or TRBV12-4; D is unresolved. This CDR3 region has 15 residues. Trimming cost V 1 base and J 6 bases, with 13 bases left between them.

CDR3 bases: TGCGCCAGCAGCTTCCAGTCAGAGGGTGCGCAGTATTTT. Translation: CASSFQSEGAQYF. The V and J genes are TRBV5-1 and TRBJ2-3; TRBD2 is a possible D gene (5 bases). There are 13 residues in the CDR3. Per germline, CDR1 SGHRS and CDR2 YFSETQ. V lost 2 bases and J lost 10, with 14 bases in between.

The chain combines TRBV20-1 with TRBJ1-1; TRBD1 agrees at 7 bases. Per the germline V gene, CDR1 is DFQATT and CDR2 is SNEGSKA (reference sequence). This CDR3 is 13 amino acids long. J gave up 3 bases and V 6 bases, and 7 bases lay outside the gene matches. CDR3 loop: CSAIGTDHTEAFF. Written as DNA, the CDR3 is TGCAGTGCAATAGGGACAGATCACACTGAAGCTTTCTTT.

The chain carries TRBV28 and TRBJ2-6; D assignment may be TRBD1 or TRBD2 (6 bases each). Trimming took 1 base from V and 5 from J, leaving 9 bases between them. CDR1 is MDHEN and CDR2 is SYDVKM in the germline V gene. This CDR3 has 15 amino acids. CDR3 coding DNA: TGTGCCAGCAGTTTATTTCGGGGGCGGGCCAACGTCCTGACTTTC. Translation: CASSLFRGRANVLTF. Supplemented by reference TRBV28 and TRBJ2-6, the full variable domain reads DVKVTQSSRYLVKRTGEKVFLECVQDMDHENMFWYRQDPGLGLRLIYFSYDVKMKEKGDIPEGYSVSREKKERFSLILESASTNQTSMYLCASSLFRGRANVLTFGAGSRLTVL.

This clonotype came up once. This chain connects TRBV12-3 or TRBV12-4 to TRBJ1-5; no definite D call. This CDR3 contains 14 residues. V lost 5 bases to trimming and J lost 0 bases, with 8 bases between them. The CDR3 spells CASSRRYSNQPQHF. CDR3 sequence (DNA): TGTGCCAGCAGTCGCAGGTATAGCAATCAGCCCCAGCATTTT.